The 22 T cell receptor beta chains listed next were all sequenced from one sample in a study of cytomegalovirus exposure and HLA in healthy donors. Primers for the PCR totalled 60 Vbeta and 13 Jbeta. The data were produced by immunoSEQ multiplex PCR, yet TCRdb's version contains in-frame clones alone and is incomplete. The sample holds more than 85,000 clones, roughly 84% seen once. Sequencing used PBMCs. These receptors were obtained from a woman between 18 and 29 years old in good health and CMV-seronegative.

The V call is TRBV7-5, the J call TRBJ2-7; the table's D call TRBD1 went unverified against the DNA. TRBV7-5 is a known pseudogene. This CDR3 has 14 residues. The DNA for the CDR3 is TGTGCCAGAAGCTTAGGGACAGGCTCCTACGAGCAGTACTTC. It codes for CARSLGTGSYEQYF.

This clone was seen a few times. CDR3 loop: CASRTGGLSGEQFF. In DNA, the CDR3 is TGTGCCAGCAGGACGGGGGGGCTATCCGGTGAGCAGTTCTTC. The chain joins TRBV7-2 to TRBJ2-1; TRBD2 agrees at 8 bases. This CDR3 contains 14 residues. V dropped 6 bases and J dropped 9; count of bases not matched to a gene: 10. CDR1 and CDR2 from the germline V gene are SGHTA and FQGNSA.

This chain links TRBV19 with TRBJ1-5; D possibly corresponds to TRBD1 (5 bases). Germline loops: CDR1 LNHDA, CDR2 SQIVND (reference sequence). This CDR3 region has 16 residues. Trimming removed 10 bases at V and 2 bases at J, with 21 bases between. The CDR3 reads CATQREGLLGNQPQHF. The CDR3 DNA sequence: TGTGCCACCCAGAGGGAGGGGCTCCTTGGCAATCAGCCCCAGCATTTT. Combining the CDR3 with reference TRBV19 and TRBJ1-5 gives the whole variable domain DGGITQSPKYLFRKEGQNVTLSCEQNLNHDAMYWYRQDPGQGLRLIYYSQIVNDFQKGDIAEGYSVSREKKESFPLTVTSAQKNPTAFYLCATQREGLLGNQPQHFGDGTRLSIL.

This clone was detected only a few times. The chain combines TRBV5-1 with TRBJ2-5; 10 bases are a match to TRBD1. The CDR3 extends over 16 amino acids. Germline-derived CDR1 and CDR2 are SGHRS and YFSETQ. After removal of 3 bases from V and 2 bases from J, the junction contained 7 bases not matched to a gene. The chain's CDR3 is CASSSGTGDGQETQYF. The CDR3 DNA sequence: TGCGCCAGCAGCTCTGGGACAGGGGACGGGCAAGAGACCCAGTACTTC.

This chain uses TRBV6-6 with TRBJ1-1; no clear D. CDR1 and CDR2 (germline): MNHNY, SVGAGI (reference sequence). CDR3 length equals 13 residues. Trimming shortened V by 2 bases and J by 4 bases, and 8 bases separated the two germline ends. In DNA form, the CDR3 reads TGTGCCAGCAGTTACGAGAGGGCCACTGAAGCTTTCTTT. As protein: CASSYERATEAFF.

V is TRBV6-1 and J is TRBJ1-1, with D possibly matching TRBD1 (6 bases). Trimming pared 6 bases from V and 0 bases from J, leaving 14 bases between. Germline lookup yields CDR1 MNHNS and CDR2 SASEGT. This CDR3 comprises 15 residues. CDR3 DNA: TGTGCCAGCAGCCCAGGGGCCAACATGAACACTGAAGCTTTCTTT. Encoded protein: CASSPGANMNTEAFF.

This clone has a single count. J is TRBJ2-2 and V is TRBV28, with 9 positions matching TRBD2. CDR1 is MDHEN, CDR2 SYDVKM, per germline. Unmatched junction bases numbered 11, after V lost 2 bases and J lost 4 bases. This CDR3 is built from 18 residues. This CDR3 is CASSLDTSGRSSTGELFF. The DNA of the CDR3 is TGTGCCAGCAGTTTAGACACCAGCGGGAGGAGTAGCACCGGGGAGCTGTTTTTT.

This chain joins TRBV6-5 and TRBJ2-2, with D tentatively TRBD2 (6 bases). This CDR3 has 16 residues. Germline CDR1 is MNHEY and CDR2 is SVGAGI. The V and J ends lost 2 bases and 3 bases respectively, with 13 bases between them. CDR3 region: CASSYGIGGYTGELFF. The CDR3 region has the DNA TGTGCCAGCAGTTACGGAATCGGGGGATACACCGGGGAGCTGTTTTTT.

A single count supports this clone. V gene TRBV28 combines with J gene TRBJ1-1; tentative D call: TRBD1 (5 bases). Germline V gene data show CDR1 as MDHEN and CDR2 as SYDVKM. The CDR3 is made up of 15 amino acids. V was shortened by 1 base and J by 4 bases, with 13 bases between the two germline ends. CDR3 nucleotides: TGTGCCAGCAGTTTATCTGGCCCGGGGGGCACTGAAGCTTTCTTT. This sequence encodes CASSLSGPGGTEAFF.

The genes are TRBV18 and TRBJ1-1; D gene ambiguous. Per germline, CDR1 KGHSH and CDR2 LQKENI. V lost 3 bases to trimming and J lost 1 base, with 12 bases between them. This CDR3 comprises 15 residues. For the CDR3, the DNA is TGTGCCAGCTCACCTCCCTTTACACGGAACACTGAAGCTTTCTTT. Translating it yields CASSPPFTRNTEAFF.

This clone turned up a few times. The V and J genes are TRBV9 and TRBJ1-4; 10 positions agree with TRBD1. Germline values: CDR1 SGDLS, CDR2 YYNGEE. The CDR3 is 15 amino acids. Trimming at V came to 4 bases and at J to 5 bases, leaving 5 bases not matched to a gene. As DNA, the CDR3 is TGTGCCAGCAGCCAAGACAGGGGGCGCAATGAAAAACTGTTTTTT. This codes for CASSQDRGRNEKLFF.

The CDR3 DNA sequence: TGCGCCAGCAGCTTCAGCGGGGGGAACACCGGGGAGCTGTTTTTT. Its translation is CASSFSGGNTGELFF. V gene TRBV5-1 combines with J gene TRBJ2-2; TRBD2 matches at 8 bases. The length of the CDR3 is 15 residues. Germline V lookup: CDR1 SGHRS, CDR2 YFSETQ. V lost 2 bases to trimming and J lost 1 base; unmatched junction nucleotides: 1.

V gene TRBV19 combines with J gene TRBJ1-5, with TRBD1 matching 8 bases. With V trimmed by 8 bases and J by 7 bases, 13 bases remained unmatched. The CDR3 runs 15 residues. The germline CDR1 and CDR2 sequences are LNHDA and SQIVND (reference sequence). The DNA of the CDR3 is TGTGCCAGTCGACCAACAGACAGGGGTGGCCAGCCCCAGCATTTT. This gives the protein CASRPTDRGGQPQHF. The variable domain in full, completed from reference TRBV19 and TRBJ1-5, reads DGGITQSPKYLFRKEGQNVTLSCEQNLNHDAMYWYRQDPGQGLRLIYYSQIVNDFQKGDIAEGYSVSREKKESFPLTVTSAQKNPTAFYLCASRPTDRGGQPQHFGDGTRLSIL.

This chain connects TRBV7-2 to TRBJ2-7; 11 bases fit TRBD2. CDR3 length equals 15 residues. Trimming took 5 bases from V and 3 from J; bases not matched to a gene: 6. Germline V lookup: CDR1 SGHTA, CDR2 FQGNSA. In nucleotides, the CDR3 is TGTGCCAGCAGCCGTGCTAGCGGGAGGAACTACGAGCAGTACTTC. Residues: CASSRASGRNYEQYF.

This chain connects TRBV15 to TRBJ2-7; 7 bases match TRBD1. This CDR3 contains 16 residues. In germline, CDR1 is LNHNV, CDR2 YYDKDF (reference sequence). Germline trimming cut 0 bases from V and 2 bases from J; bases unmatched to any gene: 7. The CDR3 loop is CATSRELPGQTYEQYF. CDR3 nucleotide sequence: TGTGCCACCAGCAGAGAACTCCCGGGACAGACCTACGAGCAGTACTTC.

The chain links TRBV2 to TRBJ1-1; TRBD1 might be the D (5 bases). Germline V gene data show CDR1 as SNHLY and CDR2 as FYNNEI. V shed 6 bases and J shed 6 bases, with 20 bases lying between them. CDR3 size: 15 residues. This CDR3 is CASSPFGEDNSEAFF. The DNA for the CDR3 is TGTGCCAGCAGCCCTTTCGGGGAGGACAACTCTGAAGCTTTCTTT.

The V call is TRBV30, the J call TRBJ2-5; 7 bases map to TRBD1. Germline values: CDR1 GTSNPN, CDR2 SVGIG (reference sequence). V dropped 5 bases and J dropped 3; count of bases not matched to a gene: 6. The CDR3 totals 13 residues. The CDR3 here is CAWDRDREETQYF. CDR3 DNA: TGTGCCTGGGACCGGGACAGAGAAGAGACCCAGTACTTC.

This chain uses TRBV6-6 with TRBJ1-2, with TRBD1 matching 8 bases. The CDR3 is made up of 16 amino acids. CDR1 and CDR2 (germline): MNHNY, SVGAGI (reference sequence). The J segment lost 5 bases and the V segment lost 5 bases, leaving 13 bases of the junction unmatched. CDR3 nucleotides: TGTGCCAGCAGTCCCCTCGGTCAGGGGGCTGGGTATGGCTACACCTTC. The encoded protein is CASSPLGQGAGYGYTF.

This chain joins TRBV30 and TRBJ1-6, with 8 bases matching TRBD1. CDR1 GTSNPN and CDR2 SVGIG come from the germline V gene (reference sequence). The length of the CDR3 is 12 residues. V lost 3 bases to trimming and J lost 11 bases; unmatched junction nucleotides: 3. CDR3 sequence reads: CAWRDRAAPLHF. CDR3 in DNA: TGTGCCTGGAGGGACAGGGCGGCACCCCTCCACTTT. Full variable domain (remainder filled in from reference TRBV30 and TRBJ1-6): SQTIHQWPATLVQPVGSPLSLECTVEGTSNPNLYWYRQAAGRGLQLLFYSVGIGQISSEVPQNLSASRPQDRQFILSSKKLLLSDSGFYLCAWRDRAAPLHFGNGTRLTVT.

The CDR3 spells CASSPPETGELFF. The CDR3 bases are TGCGCCAGCAGCCCTCCGGAGACCGGGGAGCTGTTTTTT. This chain links TRBV4-3 with TRBJ2-2, with unresolved D. This CDR3 has 13 amino acids. V lost 4 bases and J lost 5, with 8 bases in between. CDR1 is LGHNA, CDR2 YSLEER, per germline.

In its sample, this clone was seen a few times. The V gene is TRBV4-1, the J gene TRBJ2-7, with a possible D match to TRBD2 (5 bases). The CDR3 contains 15 residues. The germline V and J ends were trimmed by 4 bases and 4 bases, with 17 bases remaining between them. In germline, CDR1 is MGHRA, CDR2 YSYEKL. The CDR3 reads CASSPRSGNTYEQYF. CDR3 nucleotides: TGCGCCAGCAGCCCTCGGAGCGGCAACACTTACGAGCAGTACTTC.

The rearrangement joins TRBV28 to TRBJ2-2, with TRBD1 identical over 10 bases. Germline V lookup: CDR1 MDHEN, CDR2 SYDVKM. The CDR3 runs 16 residues. J was trimmed by 3 bases and V by 4 bases; bases with no gene match: 5. The CDR3 loop is CASSWGTGVDTGELFF. CDR3 coding DNA: TGTGCCAGCAGTTGGGGGACAGGGGTGGACACCGGGGAGCTGTTTTTT.